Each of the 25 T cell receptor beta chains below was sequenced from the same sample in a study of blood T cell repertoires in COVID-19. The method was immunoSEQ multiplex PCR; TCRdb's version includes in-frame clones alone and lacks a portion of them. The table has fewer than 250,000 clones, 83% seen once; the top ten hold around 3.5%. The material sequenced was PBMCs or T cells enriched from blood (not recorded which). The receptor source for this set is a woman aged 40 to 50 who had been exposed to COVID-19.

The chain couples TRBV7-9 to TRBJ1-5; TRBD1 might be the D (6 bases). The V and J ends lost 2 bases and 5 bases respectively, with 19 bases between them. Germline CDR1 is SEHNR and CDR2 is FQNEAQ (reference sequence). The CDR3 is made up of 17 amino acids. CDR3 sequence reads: CASSLHRVNFRDQPQHF. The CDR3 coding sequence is TGTGCCAGCAGCTTACACAGGGTAAATTTTAGGGATCAGCCCCAGCATTTT.

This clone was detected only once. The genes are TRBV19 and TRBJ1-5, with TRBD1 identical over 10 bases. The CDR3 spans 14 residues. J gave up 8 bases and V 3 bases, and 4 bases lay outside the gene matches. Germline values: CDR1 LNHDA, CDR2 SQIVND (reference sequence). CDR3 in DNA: TGTGCCAGTAGTATCGGACAGGGGGTTAAGCCCCAGCATTTT. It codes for CASSIGQGVKPQHF.

In DNA form, the CDR3 reads TGTGCCAGCAGCTTAGTGACAGGGCCGAACACTGAAGCTTTCTTT. Protein sequence: CASSLVTGPNTEAFF. The genes are TRBV7-8 and TRBJ1-1; 7 positions match TRBD1. The V gene end was trimmed by 1 base and the J gene end by 1 base; junction bases not matched to a gene: 3. The CDR3 has 15 amino acids. CDR1 and CDR2 (germline): SGHVS, FQNEAQ.

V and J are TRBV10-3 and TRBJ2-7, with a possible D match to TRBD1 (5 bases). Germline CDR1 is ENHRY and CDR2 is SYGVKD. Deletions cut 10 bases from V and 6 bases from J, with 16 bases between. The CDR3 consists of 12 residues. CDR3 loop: CATSGRASEQYF. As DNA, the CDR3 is TGTGCCACGAGTGGCAGGGCATCCGAGCAGTACTTC.

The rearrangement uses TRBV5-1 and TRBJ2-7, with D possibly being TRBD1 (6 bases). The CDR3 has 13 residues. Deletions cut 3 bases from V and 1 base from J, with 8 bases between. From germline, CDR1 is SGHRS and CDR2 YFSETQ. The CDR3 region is CASSWTVSYEQYF. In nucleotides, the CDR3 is TGCGCCAGCAGCTGGACAGTTTCCTACGAGCAGTACTTC.

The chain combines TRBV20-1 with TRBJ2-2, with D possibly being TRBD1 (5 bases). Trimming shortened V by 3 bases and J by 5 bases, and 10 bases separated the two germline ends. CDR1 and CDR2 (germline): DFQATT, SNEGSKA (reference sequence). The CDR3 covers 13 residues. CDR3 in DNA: TGCAGTGCTAGTATGGGGCGGACCGGGGAGCTGTTTTTT. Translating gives CSASMGRTGELFF.

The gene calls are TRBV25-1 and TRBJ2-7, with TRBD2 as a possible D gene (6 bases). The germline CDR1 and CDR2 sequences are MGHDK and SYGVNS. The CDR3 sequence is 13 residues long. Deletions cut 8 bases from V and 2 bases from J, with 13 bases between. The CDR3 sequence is CASRPTGAYEQYF. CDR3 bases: TGTGCCAGCCGCCCGACGGGAGCCTACGAGCAGTACTTC.

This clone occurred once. The CDR3 loop is CASSRQEFDEQYF. Written as DNA, the CDR3 is TGTGCCAGTAGTCGACAGGAGTTCGACGAGCAGTACTTC. V and J are TRBV19 and TRBJ2-7, with a tentative D call TRBD1 (6 bases). The CDR3 has 13 amino acids. Trimming left V 5 bases short and J 5 bases short, with 13 bases between. In germline, CDR1 is LNHDA, CDR2 SQIVND (reference sequence). The full variable domain, in which reference TRBV19 and TRBJ2-7 provide the parts outside the CDR3, is DGGITQSPKYLFRKEGQNVTLSCEQNLNHDAMYWYRQDPGQGLRLIYYSQIVNDFQKGDIAEGYSVSREKKESFPLTVTSAQKNPTAFYLCASSRQEFDEQYFGPGTRLTVT.

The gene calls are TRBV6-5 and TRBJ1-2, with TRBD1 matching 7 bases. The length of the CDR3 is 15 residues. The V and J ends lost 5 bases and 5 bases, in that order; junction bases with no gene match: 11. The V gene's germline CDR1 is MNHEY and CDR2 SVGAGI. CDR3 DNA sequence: TGTGCCAGCAGTCGAACGCTCGACAGGGCATATGGCTACACCTTC. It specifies CASSRTLDRAYGYTF.

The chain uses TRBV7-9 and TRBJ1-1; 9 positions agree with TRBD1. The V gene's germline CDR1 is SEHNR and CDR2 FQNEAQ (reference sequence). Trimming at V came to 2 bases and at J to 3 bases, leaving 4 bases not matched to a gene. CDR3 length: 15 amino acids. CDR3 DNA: TGTGCCAGCAGCTTACTACGGGACAGGGACACTGAAGCTTTCTTT. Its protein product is CASSLLRDRDTEAFF.

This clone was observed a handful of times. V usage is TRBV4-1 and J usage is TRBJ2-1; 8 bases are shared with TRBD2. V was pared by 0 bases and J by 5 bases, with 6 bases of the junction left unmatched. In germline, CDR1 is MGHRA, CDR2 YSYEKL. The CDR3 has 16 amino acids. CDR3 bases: TGCGCCAGCAGCCAAGATGAGCGGGGGCCTCACAATGAGCAGTTCTTC. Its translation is CASSQDERGPHNEQFF.

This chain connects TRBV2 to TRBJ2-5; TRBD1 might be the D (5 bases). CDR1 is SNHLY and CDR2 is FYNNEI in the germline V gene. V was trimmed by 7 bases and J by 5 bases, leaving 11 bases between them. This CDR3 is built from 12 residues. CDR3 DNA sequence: TGTGCCAGCACGGCAGGGAAGGAGACCCAGTACTTC. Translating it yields CASTAGKETQYF.

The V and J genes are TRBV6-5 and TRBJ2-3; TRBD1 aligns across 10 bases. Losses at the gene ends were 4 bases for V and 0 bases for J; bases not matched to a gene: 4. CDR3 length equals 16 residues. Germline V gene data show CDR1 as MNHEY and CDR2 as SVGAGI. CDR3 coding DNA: TGTGCCAGCAGTTCCTGGACAGGGGGGAGCACAGATACGCAGTATTTT. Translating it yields CASSSWTGGSTDTQYF.

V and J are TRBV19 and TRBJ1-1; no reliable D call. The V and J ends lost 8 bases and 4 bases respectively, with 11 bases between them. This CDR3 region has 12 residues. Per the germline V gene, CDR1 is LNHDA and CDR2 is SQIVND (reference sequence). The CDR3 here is CASREGSTEAFF. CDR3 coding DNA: TGTGCCAGTCGGGAAGGGAGCACTGAAGCTTTCTTT.

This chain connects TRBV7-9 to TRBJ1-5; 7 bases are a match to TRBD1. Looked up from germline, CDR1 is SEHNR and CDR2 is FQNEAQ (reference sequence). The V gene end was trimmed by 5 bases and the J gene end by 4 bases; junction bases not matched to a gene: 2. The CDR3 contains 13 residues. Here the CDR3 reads CASSGQVNQPQHF. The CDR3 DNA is TGTGCCAGCAGCGGACAGGTAAATCAGCCCCAGCATTTT.

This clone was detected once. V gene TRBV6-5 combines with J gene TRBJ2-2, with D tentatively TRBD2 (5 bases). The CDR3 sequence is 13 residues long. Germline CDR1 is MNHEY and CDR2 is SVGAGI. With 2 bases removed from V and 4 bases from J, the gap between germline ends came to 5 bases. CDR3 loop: CASSYRGTGELFF. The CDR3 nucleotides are TGTGCCAGCAGTTACCGGGGCACCGGGGAGCTGTTTTTT.

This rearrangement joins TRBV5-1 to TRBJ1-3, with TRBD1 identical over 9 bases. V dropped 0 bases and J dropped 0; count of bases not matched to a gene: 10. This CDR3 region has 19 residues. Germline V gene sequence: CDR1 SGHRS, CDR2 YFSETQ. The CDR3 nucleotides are TGCGCCAGCAGCTTGGCCCCCACCGGGACAGGGACCTCTGGAAACACCATATATTTT. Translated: CASSLAPTGTGTSGNTIYF. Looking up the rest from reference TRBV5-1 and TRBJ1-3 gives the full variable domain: KAGVTQTPRYLIKTRGQQVTLSCSPISGHRSVSWYQQTPGQGLQFLFEYFSETQRNKGNFPGRFSGRQFSNSRSEMNVSTLELGDSALYLCASSLAPTGTGTSGNTIYFGEGSWLTVV.

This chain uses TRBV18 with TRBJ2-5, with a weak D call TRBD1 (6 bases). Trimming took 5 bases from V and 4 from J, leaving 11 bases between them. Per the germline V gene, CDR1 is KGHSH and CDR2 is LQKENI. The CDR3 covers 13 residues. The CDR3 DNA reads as TGTGCCAGCTCAACAGGGTATGGAGAGACCCAGTACTTC. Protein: CASSTGYGETQYF.

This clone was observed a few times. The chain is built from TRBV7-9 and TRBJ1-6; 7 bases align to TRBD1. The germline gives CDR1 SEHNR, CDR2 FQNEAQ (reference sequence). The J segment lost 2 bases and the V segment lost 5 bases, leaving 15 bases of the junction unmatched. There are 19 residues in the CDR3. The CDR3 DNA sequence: TGTGCCAGCAGCACCCGACAGGGCCACGACGACCCCTATAATTCACCCCTCCACTTT. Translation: CASSTRQGHDDPYNSPLHF.

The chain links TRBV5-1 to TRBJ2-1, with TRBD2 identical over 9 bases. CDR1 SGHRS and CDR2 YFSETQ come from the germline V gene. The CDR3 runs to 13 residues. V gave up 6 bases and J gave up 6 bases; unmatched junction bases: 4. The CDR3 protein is CASTGGGANEQFF. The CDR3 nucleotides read TGCGCCAGCACGGGCGGGGGGGCCAATGAGCAGTTCTTC.

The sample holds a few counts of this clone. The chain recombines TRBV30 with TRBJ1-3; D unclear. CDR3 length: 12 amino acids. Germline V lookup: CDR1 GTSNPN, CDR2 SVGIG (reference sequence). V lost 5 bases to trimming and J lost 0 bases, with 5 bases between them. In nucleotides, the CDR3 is TGTGCCTGGGCTTACTCTGGAAACACCATATATTTT. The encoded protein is CAWAYSGNTIYF.

CDR3 amino acids: CASSQDIQVNEQFF. CDR3 sequence (DNA): TGTGCCAGCAGCCAAGATATCCAGGTCAATGAGCAGTTCTTC. This sequence joins TRBV4-2 and TRBJ2-1; no clear D. Trimming cost V 0 bases and J 6 bases, with 9 bases left between them. CDR3 length: 14 residues. Germline assignment: CDR1 LGHNA and CDR2 YNFKEQ.

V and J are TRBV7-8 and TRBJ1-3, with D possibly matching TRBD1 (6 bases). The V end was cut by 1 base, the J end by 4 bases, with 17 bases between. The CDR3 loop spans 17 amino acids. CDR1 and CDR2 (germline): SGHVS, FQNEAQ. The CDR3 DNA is TGTGCCAGCAGCTTAGGGGGACACCTAAGCAACGGAAACACCATATATTTT. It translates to CASSLGGHLSNGNTIYF.

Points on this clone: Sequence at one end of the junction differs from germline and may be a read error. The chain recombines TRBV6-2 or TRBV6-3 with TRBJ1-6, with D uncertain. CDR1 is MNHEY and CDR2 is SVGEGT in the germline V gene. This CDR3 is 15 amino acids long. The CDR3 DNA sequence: TGTGCCAGCAGCTACTTATCTCGGGTTGGTTCACCCCTCCACTTT. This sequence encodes CASSYLSRVGSPLHF.

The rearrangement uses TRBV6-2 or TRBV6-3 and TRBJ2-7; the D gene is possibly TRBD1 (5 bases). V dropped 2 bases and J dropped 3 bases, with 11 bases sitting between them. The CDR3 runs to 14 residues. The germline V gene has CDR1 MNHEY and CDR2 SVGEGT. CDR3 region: CASSYIGAVYEQYF. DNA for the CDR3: TGTGCCAGCAGTTACATAGGGGCGGTCTACGAGCAGTACTTC.